This TCR beta chain stems from a study of identical twins. Template switching added a universal primer site; cDNA carried unique molecular identifiers. In TCRdb, the 5' RACE reads were re-called with MiXCR into one record per CDR3 protein. This repertoire shows 250,000 or so distinct CDR3 sequences, approximately 8.3% found once; its top ten account for over 2.5%. This clonotype has only a few counts. Its antigen remains unknown. Study outcomes and limitations: Researchers reported weaker excess twin sharing in beta out-of-frame sequences. Among out-of-frame alpha sequences shared by twins, low generation probability occurred in excess.

CDR3 length equals 16 residues. Germline values: CDR1 SGHDT, CDR2 YYEEEE. With 3 bases clipped from V and 2 bases from J, the junction kept 9 bases outside the gene matches. These sequences were also reported in another study, on yellow fever vaccine responses in identical twins.

The rearrangement links TRBV5-6 to TRBJ2-3; 7 bases are a match to TRBD2. The sequence was obtained from a woman aged 18-29 years in good health. Sequences were obtained from CD8+ T cells sorted from blood. The CDR3 loop is CASSSWSAGVTDTQYF. Here the CDR3 DNA reads TGTGCCAGCAGCTCCTGGTCGGCGGGGGTCACAGATACGCAGTATTTT.